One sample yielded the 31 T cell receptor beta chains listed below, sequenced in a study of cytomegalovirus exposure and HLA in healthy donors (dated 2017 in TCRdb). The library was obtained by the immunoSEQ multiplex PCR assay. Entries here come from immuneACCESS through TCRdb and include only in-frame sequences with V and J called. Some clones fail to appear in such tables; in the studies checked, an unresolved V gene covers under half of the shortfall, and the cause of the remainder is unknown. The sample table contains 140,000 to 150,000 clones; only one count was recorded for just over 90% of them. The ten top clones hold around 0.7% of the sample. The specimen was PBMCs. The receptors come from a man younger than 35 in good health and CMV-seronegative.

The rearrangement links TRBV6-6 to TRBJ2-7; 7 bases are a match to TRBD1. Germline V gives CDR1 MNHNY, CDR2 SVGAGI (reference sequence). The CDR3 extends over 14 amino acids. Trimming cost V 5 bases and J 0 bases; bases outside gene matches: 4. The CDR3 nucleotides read TGTGCCAGCAGTCCACAGGGGCACTCCTACGAGCAGTACGTC. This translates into CASSPQGHSYEQYV.

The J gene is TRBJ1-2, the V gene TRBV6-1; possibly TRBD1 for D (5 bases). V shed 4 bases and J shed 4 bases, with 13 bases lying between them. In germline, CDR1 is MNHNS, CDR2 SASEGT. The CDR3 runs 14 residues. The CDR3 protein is CASSVVGLSYGYTF. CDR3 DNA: TGTGCCAGCAGTGTTGTGGGACTGAGCTATGGCTACACCTTC.

The CDR3 loop is CANLDRRRDSPLHF. CDR3 DNA: TGCGCCAATCTGGACAGGCGGAGGGATTCACCCCTCCACTTT. The genes are TRBV10-1 and TRBJ1-6; TRBD1 matches 7 bases. V shed 10 bases, J shed 8 bases, and the junction held 11 bases outside the gene matches. There are 14 residues in the CDR3. CDR1 is WNHNN, CDR2 SYGVQD, per germline (reference sequence).

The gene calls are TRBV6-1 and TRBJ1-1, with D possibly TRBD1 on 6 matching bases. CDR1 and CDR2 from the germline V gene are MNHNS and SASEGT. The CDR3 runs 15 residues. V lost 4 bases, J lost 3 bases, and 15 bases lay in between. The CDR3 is CASSVTGQPDTEAFF. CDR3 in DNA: TGTGCCAGCAGTGTTACAGGACAGCCAGACACTGAAGCTTTCTTT.

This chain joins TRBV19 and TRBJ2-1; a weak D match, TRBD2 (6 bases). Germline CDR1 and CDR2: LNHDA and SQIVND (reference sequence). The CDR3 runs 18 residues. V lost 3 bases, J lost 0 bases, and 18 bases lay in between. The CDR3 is CASSIVGGGTLSYNEQFF. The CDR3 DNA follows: TGTGCCAGTAGTATTGTCGGTGGTGGGACTCTCTCCTACAATGAGCAGTTCTTC.

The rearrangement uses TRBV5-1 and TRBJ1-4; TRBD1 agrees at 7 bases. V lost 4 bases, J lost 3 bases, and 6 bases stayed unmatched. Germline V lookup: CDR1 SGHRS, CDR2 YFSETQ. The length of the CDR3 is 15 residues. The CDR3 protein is CASSATGTANEKLFF. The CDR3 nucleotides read TGCGCCAGCAGCGCCACCGGGACAGCTAATGAAAAACTGTTTTTT.

CDR3 in DNA: TGTGCCAGCAGCTTGTCTCTCAGGGGGCCGGGAACTGAAGCTTTCTTT. This sequence encodes CASSLSLRGPGTEAFF. The rearrangement joins TRBV7-6 to TRBJ1-1; TRBD1 aligns across 8 bases. The CDR3 spans 16 residues. V trimming: 3 bases; J trimming: 5 bases; junction bases outside the gene matches: 11. Germline-derived CDR1 and CDR2 are SGHVS and FNYEAQ.

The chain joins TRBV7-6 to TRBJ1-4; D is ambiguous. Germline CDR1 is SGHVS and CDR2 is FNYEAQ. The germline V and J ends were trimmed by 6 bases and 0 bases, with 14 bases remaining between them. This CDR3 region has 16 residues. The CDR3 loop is CASSWSGAATNEKLFF. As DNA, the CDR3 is TGTGCCAGCAGTTGGTCGGGAGCTGCAACTAATGAAAAACTGTTTTTT.

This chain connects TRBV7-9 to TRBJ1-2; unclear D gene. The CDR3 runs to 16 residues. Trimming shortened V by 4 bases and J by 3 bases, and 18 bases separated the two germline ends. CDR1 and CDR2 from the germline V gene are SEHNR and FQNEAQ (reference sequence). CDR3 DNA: TGTGCCAGCAGCTCCTTGAGTTCCCCTCCCCACTATGGCTACACCTTC. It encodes CASSSLSSPPHYGYTF.

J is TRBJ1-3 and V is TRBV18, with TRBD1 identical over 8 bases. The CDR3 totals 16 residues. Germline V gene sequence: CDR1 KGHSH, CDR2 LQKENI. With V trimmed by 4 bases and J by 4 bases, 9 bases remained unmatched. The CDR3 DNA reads TGTGCCAGCTCACTTTCGACAGGGGAAGCCGGAAACACCATATATTTT. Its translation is CASSLSTGEAGNTIYF.

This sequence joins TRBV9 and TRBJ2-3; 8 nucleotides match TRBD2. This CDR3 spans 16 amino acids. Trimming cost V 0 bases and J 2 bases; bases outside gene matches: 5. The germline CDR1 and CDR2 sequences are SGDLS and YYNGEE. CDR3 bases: TGTGCCAGCAGCGTAGATCACGGGAGGGCCACAGATACGCAGTATTTT. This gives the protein CASSVDHGRATDTQYF. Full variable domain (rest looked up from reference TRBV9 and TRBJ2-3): DSGVTQTPKHLITATGQRVTLRCSPRSGDLSVYWYQQSLDQGLQFLIQYYNGEERAKGNILERFSAQQFPDLHSELNLSSLELGDSALYFCASSVDHGRATDTQYFGPGTRLTVL.

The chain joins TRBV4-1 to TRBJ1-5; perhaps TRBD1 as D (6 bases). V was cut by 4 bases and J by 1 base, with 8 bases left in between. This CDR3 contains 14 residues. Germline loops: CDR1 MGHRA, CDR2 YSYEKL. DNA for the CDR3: TGCGCCAGCAGCCCGGGACACAGCAATCAGCCCCAGCATTTT. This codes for CASSPGHSNQPQHF.

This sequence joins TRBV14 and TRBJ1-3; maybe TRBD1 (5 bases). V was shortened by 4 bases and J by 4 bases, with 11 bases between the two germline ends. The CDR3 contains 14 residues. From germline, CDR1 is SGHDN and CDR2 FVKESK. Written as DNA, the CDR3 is TGTGCCAGCAGCCGCGGGACTCTCGGAAACACCATATATTTT. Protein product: CASSRGTLGNTIYF.

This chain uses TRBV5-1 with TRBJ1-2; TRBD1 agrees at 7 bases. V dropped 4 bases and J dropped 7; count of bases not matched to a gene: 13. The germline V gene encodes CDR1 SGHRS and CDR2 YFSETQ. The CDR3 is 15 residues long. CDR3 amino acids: CASSPTSTGNFGYTF. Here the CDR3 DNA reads TGCGCCAGCAGCCCCACATCGACAGGGAATTTTGGCTACACCTTC.

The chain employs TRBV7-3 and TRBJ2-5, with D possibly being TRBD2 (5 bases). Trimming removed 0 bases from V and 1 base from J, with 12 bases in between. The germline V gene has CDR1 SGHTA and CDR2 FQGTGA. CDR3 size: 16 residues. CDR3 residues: CASSLTRATTQETQYF. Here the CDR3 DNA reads TGTGCCAGCAGCTTAACGAGGGCCACAACCCAAGAGACCCAGTACTTC.

CDR3 protein: CASSLRLAGPRDNEQFF. In nucleotides, the CDR3 is TGTGCCAGCAGCCTCAGACTAGCGGGCCCCCGGGACAATGAGCAGTTCTTC. The chain combines TRBV7-8 with TRBJ2-1; 10 nucleotides align to TRBD2. The J segment lost 5 bases and the V segment lost 5 bases, leaving 12 bases of the junction unmatched. The CDR3 runs 17 residues. Germline CDR1 reads SGHVS; CDR2 reads FQNEAQ.

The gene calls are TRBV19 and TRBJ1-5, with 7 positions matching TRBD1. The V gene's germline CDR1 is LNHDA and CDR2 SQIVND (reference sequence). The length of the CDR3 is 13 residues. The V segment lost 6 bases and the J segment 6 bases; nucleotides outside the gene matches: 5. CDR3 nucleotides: TGTGCCAGTAGCCCGGGACAGCTTCAGCCCCAGCATTTT. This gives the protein CASSPGQLQPQHF.

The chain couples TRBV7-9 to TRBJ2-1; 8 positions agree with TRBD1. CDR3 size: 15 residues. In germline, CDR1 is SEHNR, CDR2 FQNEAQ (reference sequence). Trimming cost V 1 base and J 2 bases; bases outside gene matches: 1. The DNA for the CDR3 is TGTGCCAGCAGCTTAGGACAGGGGACCTACAATGAGCAGTTCTTC. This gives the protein CASSLGQGTYNEQFF. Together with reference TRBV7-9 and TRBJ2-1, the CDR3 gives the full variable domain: DTGVSQNPRHKITKRGQNVTFRCDPISEHNRLYWYRQTLGQGPEFLTYFQNEAQLEKSRLLSDRFSAERPKGSFSTLEIQRTEQGDSAMYLCASSLGQGTYNEQFFGPGTRLTVL.

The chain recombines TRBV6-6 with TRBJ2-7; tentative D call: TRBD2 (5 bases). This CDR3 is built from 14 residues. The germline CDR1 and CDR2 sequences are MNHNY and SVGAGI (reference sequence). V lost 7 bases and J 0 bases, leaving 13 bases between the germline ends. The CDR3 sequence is CASNNGAGSYEQYV. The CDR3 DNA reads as TGTGCCAGCAATAACGGCGCGGGCTCCTACGAGCAGTACGTC.

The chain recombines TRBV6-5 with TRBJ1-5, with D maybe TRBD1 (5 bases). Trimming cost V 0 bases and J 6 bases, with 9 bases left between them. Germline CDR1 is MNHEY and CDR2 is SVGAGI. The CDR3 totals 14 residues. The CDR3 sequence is CASSYSRGGQPQHF. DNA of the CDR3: TGTGCCAGCAGTTACTCGCGGGGGGGTCAGCCCCAGCATTTT.

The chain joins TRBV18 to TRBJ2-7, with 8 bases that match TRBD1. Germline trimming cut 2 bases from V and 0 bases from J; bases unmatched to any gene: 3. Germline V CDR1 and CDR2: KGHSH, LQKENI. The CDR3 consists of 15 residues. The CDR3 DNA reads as TGTGCCAGCTCACCAGGACAGGGCACCTCCTACGAGCAGTACTTC. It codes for CASSPGQGTSYEQYF.

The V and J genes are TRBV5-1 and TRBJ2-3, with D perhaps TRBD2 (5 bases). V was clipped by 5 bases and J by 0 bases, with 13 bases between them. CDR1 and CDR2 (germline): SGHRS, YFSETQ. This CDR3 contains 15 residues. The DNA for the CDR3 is TGCGCCAGCAGTATTAGCGTCCTCAGCACAGATACGCAGTATTTT. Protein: CASSISVLSTDTQYF.

The CDR3 region has the DNA TGTGCCAGCAGAAGGACAGTTGCAACTAATGAAAAACTGTTTTTT. It translates to CASRRTVATNEKLFF. This chain connects TRBV2 to TRBJ1-4, with a tentative D call TRBD1 (6 bases). This CDR3 contains 15 residues. The V end lost 6 bases, the J end lost 0 bases, and 11 bases lay between the germline ends. Germline CDR1 SNHLY, CDR2 FYNNEI. Filled out from reference TRBV2 and TRBJ1-4, the complete variable domain reads EPEVTQTPSHQVTQMGQEVILRCVPISNHLYFYWYRQILGQKVEFLVSFYNNEISEKSEIFDDQFSVERPDGSNFTLKIRSTKLEDSAMYFCASRRTVATNEKLFFGSGTQLSVL.

The CDR3 here is CASSNHQGTGELFF. As DNA, the CDR3 is TGTGCCAGTAGTAACCACCAGGGCACCGGGGAGCTGTTTTTT. This rearrangement joins TRBV19 to TRBJ2-2, with D perhaps TRBD1 (5 bases). This CDR3 comprises 14 residues. V dropped 4 bases and J dropped 4 bases, with 10 bases sitting between them. Per germline, CDR1 LNHDA and CDR2 SQIVND (reference sequence).

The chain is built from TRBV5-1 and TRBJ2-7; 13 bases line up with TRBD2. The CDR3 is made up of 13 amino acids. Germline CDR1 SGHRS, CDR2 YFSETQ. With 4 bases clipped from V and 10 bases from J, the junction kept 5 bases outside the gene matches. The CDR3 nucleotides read TGCGCCAGCAGCGCCGGACTAGCGGGAGCCCAGTACGTC. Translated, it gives CASSAGLAGAQYV.

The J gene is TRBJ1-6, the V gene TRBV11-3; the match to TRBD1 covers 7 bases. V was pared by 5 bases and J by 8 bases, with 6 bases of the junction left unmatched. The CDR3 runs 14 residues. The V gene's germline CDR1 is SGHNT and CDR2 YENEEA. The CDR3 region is CASSPQGVDSPLHF. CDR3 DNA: TGTGCCAGCAGCCCCCAGGGGGTGGATTCACCCCTCCACTTT.

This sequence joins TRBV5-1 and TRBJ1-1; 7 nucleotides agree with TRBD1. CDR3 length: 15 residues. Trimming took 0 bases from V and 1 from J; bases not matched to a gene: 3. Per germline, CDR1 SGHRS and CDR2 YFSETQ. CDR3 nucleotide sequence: TGCGCCAGCAGCTTGGTGGGACAGCGGAACACTGAAGCTTTCTTT. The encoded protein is CASSLVGQRNTEAFF.

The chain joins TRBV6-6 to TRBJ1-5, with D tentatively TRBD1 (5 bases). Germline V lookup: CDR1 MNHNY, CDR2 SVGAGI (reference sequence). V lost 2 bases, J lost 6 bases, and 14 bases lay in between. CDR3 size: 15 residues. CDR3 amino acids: CASSYRTGIGQPQHF. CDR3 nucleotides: TGTGCCAGCAGTTACCGAACAGGCATCGGTCAGCCCCAGCATTTT.

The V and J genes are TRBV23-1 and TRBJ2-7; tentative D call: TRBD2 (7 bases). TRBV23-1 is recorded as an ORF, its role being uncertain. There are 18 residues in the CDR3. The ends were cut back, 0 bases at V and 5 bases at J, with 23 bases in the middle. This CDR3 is CASSQSKGGLAGADEQYV. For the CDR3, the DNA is TGCGCCAGCAGTCAATCCAAGGGGGGGTTAGCGGGTGCTGACGAGCAGTACGTC.

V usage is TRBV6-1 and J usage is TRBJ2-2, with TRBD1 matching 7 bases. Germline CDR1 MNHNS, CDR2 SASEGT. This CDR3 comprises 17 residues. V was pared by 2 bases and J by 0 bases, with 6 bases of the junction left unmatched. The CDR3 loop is CASSELLGTANTGELFF. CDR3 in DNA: TGTGCCAGCAGTGAATTACTTGGGACAGCGAACACCGGGGAGCTGTTTTTT.

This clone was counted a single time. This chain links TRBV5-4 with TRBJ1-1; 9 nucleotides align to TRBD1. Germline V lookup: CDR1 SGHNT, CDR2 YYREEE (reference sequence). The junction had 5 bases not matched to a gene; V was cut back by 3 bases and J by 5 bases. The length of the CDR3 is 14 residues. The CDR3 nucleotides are TGTGCCAGCAGCTACGGACAGGGGAGGACTGAAGCTTTCTTT. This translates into CASSYGQGRTEAFF.